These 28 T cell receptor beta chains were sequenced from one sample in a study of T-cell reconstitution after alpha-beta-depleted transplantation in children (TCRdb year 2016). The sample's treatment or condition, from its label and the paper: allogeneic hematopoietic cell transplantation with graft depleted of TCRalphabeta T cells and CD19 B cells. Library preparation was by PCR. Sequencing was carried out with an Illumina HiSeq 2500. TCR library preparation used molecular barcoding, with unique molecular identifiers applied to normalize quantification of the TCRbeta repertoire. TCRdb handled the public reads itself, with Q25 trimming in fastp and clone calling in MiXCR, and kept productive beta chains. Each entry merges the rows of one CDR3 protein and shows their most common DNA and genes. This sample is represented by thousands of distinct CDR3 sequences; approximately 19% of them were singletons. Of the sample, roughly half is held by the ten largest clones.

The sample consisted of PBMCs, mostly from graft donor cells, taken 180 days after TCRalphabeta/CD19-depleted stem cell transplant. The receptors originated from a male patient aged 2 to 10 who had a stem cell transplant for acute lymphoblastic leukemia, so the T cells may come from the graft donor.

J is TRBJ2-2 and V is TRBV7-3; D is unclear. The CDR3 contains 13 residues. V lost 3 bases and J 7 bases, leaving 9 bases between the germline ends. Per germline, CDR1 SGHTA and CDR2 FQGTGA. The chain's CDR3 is CASSFRVGGELFF. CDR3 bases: TGTGCCAGCAGCTTCCGGGTTGGCGGGGAGCTGTTTTTT.

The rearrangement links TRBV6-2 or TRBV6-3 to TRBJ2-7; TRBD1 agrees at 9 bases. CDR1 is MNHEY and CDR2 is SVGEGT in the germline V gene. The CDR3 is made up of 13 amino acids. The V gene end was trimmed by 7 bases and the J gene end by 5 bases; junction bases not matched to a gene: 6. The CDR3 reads CASTGDRVHEQYF. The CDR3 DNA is TGTGCCAGCACCGGGGACAGGGTCCACGAGCAGTACTTC.

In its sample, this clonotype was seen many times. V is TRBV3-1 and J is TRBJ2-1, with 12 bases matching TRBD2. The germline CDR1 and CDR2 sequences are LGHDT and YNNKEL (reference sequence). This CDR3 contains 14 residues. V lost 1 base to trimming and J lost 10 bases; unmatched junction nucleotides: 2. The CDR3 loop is CASSQGLAGGEQFF. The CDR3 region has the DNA TGTGCCAGCAGCCAAGGGCTAGCGGGAGGGGAGCAGTTCTTC.

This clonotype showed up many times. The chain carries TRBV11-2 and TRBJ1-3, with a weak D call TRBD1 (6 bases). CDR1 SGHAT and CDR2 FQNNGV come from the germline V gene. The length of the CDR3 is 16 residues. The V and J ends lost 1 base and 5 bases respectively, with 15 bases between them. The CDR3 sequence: CASSLGRGTGRNTIYF. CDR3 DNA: TGTGCCAGCAGCTTAGGTAGGGGGACCGGGCGAAACACCATATATTTT.

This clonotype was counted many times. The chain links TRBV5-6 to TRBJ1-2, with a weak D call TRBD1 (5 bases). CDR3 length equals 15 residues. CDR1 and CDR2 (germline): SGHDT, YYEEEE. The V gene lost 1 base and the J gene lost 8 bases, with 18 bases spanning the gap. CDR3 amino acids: CASSLRGASLTGYTF. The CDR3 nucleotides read TGTGCCAGCAGCTTGAGAGGGGCGTCTTTAACGGGCTACACCTTC.

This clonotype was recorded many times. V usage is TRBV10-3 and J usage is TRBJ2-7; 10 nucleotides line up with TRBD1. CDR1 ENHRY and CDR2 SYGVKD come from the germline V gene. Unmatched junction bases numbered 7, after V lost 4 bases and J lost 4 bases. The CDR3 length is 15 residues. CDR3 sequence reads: CAISATDRGRYEQYF. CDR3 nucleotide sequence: TGTGCCATCAGTGCGACCGACAGGGGGCGGTACGAGCAGTACTTC.

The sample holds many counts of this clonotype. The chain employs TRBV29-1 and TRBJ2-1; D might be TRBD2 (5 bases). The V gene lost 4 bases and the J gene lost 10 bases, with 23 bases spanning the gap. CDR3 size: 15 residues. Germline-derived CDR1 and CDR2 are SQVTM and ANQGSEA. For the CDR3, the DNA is TGCAGCGTTGGAGCAATCGAGGGCGTTTTTGACGAGCAGTTCTTC. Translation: CSVGAIEGVFDEQFF.

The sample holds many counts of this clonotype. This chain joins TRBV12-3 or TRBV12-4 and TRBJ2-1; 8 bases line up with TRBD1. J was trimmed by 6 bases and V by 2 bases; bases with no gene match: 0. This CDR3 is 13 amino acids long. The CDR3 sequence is CASSLTGGNEQFF. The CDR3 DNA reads TGTGCCAGCAGTTTAACAGGGGGCAATGAGCAGTTCTTC.

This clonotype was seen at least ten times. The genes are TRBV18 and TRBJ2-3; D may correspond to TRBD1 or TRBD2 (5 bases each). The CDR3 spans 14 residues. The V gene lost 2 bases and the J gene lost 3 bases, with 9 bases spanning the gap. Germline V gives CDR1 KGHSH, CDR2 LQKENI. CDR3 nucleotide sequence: TGTGCCAGCTCACCAAAAGAGGGGACAGATACGCAGTATTTT. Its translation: CASSPKEGTDTQYF.

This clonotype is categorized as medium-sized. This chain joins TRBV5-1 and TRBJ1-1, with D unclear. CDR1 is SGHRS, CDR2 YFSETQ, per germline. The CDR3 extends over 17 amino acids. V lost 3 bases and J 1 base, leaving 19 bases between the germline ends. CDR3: CASSSQKLFVGNTEAFF. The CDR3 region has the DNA TGCGCCAGCAGCTCTCAAAAATTATTCGTCGGGAACACTGAAGCTTTCTTT.

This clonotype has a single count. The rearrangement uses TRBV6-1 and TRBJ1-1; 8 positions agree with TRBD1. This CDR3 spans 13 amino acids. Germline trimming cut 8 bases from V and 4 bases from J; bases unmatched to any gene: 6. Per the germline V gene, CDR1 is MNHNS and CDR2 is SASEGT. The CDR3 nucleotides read TGTGCCAGCTCCCGACAGGGGAGCACTGAAGCTTTCTTT. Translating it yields CASSRQGSTEAFF.

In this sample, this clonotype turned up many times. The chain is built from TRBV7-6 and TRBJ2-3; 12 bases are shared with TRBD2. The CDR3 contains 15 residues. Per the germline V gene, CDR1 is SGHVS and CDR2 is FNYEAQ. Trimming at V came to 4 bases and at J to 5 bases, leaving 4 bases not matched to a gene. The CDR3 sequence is CASSSSGRAGDTQYF. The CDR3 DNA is TGTGCCAGCAGCTCTAGCGGGAGGGCCGGAGATACGCAGTATTTT.

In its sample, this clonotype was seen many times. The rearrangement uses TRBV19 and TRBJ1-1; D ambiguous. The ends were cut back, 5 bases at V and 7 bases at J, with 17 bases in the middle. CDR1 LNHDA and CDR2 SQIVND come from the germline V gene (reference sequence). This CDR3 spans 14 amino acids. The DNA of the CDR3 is TGTGCCAGTAGTGGTATCCTAGATCACTATGAAGCTTTCTTT. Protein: CASSGILDHYEAFF.

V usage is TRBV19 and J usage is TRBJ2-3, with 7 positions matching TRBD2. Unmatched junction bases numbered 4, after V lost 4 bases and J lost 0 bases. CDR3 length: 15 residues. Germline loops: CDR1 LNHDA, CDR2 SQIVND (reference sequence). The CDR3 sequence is CASSRAGTSTDTQYF. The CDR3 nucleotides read TGTGCCAGTAGTAGAGCGGGGACTAGCACAGATACGCAGTATTTT.

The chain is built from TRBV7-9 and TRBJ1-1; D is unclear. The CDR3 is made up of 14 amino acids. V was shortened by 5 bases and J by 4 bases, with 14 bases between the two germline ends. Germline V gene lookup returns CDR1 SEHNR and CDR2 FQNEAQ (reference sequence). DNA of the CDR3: TGTGCCAGCAGCGCCGGGCGGGTCGGCACTGAAGCTTTCTTT. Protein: CASSAGRVGTEAFF.

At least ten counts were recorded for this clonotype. The DNA for the CDR3 is TGTGCCAGCAGCTTAGAACTAGCGAGTTCCAATGAGCAGTTCTTC. Amino acids: CASSLELASSNEQFF. This chain uses TRBV11-3 with TRBJ2-1, with 7 nucleotides matching TRBD2. The V and J ends lost 0 bases and 6 bases, in that order; junction bases with no gene match: 5. Germline CDR1 is SGHNT and CDR2 is YENEEA. The CDR3 totals 15 residues.

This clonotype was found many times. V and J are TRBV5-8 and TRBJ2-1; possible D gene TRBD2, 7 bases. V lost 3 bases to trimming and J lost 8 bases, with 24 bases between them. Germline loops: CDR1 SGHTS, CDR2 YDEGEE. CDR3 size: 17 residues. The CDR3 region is CASSSLGRGPGGDEQFF. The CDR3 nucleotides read TGTGCCAGCAGCTCGTTGGGTCGGGGCCCGGGGGGCGATGAGCAGTTCTTC.

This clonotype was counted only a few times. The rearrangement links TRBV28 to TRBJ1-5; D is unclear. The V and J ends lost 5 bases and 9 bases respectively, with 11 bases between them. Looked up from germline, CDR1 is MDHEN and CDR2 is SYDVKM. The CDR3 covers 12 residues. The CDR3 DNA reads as TGTGCCAGCAGTCCCCCACGGGGGCCCCAGCATTTT. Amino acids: CASSPPRGPQHF.

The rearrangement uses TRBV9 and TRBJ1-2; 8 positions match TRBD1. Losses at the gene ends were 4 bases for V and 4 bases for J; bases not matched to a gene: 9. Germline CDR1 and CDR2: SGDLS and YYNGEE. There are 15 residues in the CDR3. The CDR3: CASSPRTGYLYGYTF. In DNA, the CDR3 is TGTGCCAGCAGCCCCCGGACAGGGTACCTCTATGGCTACACCTTC.

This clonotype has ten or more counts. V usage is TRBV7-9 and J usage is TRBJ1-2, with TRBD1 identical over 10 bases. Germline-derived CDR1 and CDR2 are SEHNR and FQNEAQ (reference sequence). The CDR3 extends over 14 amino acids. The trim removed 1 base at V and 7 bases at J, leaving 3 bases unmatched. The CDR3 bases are TGTGCCAGCAGCTTAGGACAGGGGGCTCGTGGCTACACCTTC. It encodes CASSLGQGARGYTF.

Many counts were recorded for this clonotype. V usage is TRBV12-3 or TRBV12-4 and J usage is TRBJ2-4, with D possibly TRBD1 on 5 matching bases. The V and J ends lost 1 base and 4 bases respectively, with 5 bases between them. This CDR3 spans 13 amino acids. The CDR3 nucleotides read TGTGCCAGCAGTTTAGACAGGAAAAACATTCAGTACTTC. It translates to CASSLDRKNIQYF.

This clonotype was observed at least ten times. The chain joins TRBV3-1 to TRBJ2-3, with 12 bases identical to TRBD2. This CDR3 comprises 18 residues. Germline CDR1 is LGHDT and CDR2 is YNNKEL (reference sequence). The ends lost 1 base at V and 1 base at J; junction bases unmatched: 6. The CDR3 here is CASSQALAGGAGTDTQYF. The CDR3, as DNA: TGTGCCAGCAGCCAAGCTCTAGCGGGAGGGGCTGGCACAGATACGCAGTATTTT.

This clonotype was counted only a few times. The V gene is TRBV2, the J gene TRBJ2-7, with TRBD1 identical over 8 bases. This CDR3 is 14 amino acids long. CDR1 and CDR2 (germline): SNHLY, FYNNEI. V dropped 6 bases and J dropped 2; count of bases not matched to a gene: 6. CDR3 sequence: CASRDREVPYEQYF. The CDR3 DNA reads TGTGCCAGCAGGGACAGGGAGGTCCCCTACGAGCAGTACTTC.

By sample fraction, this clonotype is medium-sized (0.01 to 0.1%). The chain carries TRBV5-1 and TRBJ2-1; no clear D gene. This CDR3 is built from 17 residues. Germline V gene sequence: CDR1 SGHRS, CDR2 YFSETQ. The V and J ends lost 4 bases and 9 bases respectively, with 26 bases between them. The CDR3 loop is CASSPDSGVLGVGEQFF. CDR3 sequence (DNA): TGCGCCAGCAGCCCGGATTCCGGAGTTTTAGGCGTCGGTGAGCAGTTCTTC. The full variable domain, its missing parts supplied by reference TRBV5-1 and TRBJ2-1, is KAGVTQTPRYLIKTRGQQVTLSCSPISGHRSVSWYQQTPGQGLQFLFEYFSETQRNKGNFPGRFSGRQFSNSRSEMNVSTLELGDSALYLCASSPDSGVLGVGEQFFGPGTRLTVL.

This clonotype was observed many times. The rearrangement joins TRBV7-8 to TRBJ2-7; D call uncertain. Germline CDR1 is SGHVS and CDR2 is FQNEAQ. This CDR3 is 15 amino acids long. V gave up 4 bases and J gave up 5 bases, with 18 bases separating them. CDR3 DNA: TGTGCCAGCAGCTCCCGGGCCCAGCTCACGAACGAGCAGTACTTC. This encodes CASSSRAQLTNEQYF. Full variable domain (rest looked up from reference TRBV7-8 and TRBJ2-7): GAGVSQSPRYKVAKRGQDVALRCDPISGHVSLFWYQQALGQGPEFLTYFQNEAQLDKSGLPSDRFFAERPEGSVSTLKIQRTQQEDSAVYLCASSSRAQLTNEQYFGPGTRLTVT.

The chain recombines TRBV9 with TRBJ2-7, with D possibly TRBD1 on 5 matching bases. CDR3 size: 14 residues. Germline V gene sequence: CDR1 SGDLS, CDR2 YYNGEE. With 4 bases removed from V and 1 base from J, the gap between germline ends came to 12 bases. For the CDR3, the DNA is TGTGCCAGCAGCCGTCGGACAACGTCCTACGAGCAGTACTTC. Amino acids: CASSRRTTSYEQYF.

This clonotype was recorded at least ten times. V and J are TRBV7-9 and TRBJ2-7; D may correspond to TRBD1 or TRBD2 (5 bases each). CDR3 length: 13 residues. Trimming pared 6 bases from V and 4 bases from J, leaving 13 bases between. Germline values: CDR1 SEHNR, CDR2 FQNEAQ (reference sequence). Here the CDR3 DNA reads TGTGCCAGCAGACGAGAGGGACGGTACGAGCAGTACTTC. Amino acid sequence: CASRREGRYEQYF.

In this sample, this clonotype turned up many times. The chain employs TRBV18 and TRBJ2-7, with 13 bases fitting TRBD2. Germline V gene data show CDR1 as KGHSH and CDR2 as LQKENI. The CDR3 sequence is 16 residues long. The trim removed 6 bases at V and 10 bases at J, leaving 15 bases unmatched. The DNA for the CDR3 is TGTGCCAGCTCGCTTAAAAAGGGACTAGCGGGACAGGTACAGTACTTC. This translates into CASSLKKGLAGQVQYF.